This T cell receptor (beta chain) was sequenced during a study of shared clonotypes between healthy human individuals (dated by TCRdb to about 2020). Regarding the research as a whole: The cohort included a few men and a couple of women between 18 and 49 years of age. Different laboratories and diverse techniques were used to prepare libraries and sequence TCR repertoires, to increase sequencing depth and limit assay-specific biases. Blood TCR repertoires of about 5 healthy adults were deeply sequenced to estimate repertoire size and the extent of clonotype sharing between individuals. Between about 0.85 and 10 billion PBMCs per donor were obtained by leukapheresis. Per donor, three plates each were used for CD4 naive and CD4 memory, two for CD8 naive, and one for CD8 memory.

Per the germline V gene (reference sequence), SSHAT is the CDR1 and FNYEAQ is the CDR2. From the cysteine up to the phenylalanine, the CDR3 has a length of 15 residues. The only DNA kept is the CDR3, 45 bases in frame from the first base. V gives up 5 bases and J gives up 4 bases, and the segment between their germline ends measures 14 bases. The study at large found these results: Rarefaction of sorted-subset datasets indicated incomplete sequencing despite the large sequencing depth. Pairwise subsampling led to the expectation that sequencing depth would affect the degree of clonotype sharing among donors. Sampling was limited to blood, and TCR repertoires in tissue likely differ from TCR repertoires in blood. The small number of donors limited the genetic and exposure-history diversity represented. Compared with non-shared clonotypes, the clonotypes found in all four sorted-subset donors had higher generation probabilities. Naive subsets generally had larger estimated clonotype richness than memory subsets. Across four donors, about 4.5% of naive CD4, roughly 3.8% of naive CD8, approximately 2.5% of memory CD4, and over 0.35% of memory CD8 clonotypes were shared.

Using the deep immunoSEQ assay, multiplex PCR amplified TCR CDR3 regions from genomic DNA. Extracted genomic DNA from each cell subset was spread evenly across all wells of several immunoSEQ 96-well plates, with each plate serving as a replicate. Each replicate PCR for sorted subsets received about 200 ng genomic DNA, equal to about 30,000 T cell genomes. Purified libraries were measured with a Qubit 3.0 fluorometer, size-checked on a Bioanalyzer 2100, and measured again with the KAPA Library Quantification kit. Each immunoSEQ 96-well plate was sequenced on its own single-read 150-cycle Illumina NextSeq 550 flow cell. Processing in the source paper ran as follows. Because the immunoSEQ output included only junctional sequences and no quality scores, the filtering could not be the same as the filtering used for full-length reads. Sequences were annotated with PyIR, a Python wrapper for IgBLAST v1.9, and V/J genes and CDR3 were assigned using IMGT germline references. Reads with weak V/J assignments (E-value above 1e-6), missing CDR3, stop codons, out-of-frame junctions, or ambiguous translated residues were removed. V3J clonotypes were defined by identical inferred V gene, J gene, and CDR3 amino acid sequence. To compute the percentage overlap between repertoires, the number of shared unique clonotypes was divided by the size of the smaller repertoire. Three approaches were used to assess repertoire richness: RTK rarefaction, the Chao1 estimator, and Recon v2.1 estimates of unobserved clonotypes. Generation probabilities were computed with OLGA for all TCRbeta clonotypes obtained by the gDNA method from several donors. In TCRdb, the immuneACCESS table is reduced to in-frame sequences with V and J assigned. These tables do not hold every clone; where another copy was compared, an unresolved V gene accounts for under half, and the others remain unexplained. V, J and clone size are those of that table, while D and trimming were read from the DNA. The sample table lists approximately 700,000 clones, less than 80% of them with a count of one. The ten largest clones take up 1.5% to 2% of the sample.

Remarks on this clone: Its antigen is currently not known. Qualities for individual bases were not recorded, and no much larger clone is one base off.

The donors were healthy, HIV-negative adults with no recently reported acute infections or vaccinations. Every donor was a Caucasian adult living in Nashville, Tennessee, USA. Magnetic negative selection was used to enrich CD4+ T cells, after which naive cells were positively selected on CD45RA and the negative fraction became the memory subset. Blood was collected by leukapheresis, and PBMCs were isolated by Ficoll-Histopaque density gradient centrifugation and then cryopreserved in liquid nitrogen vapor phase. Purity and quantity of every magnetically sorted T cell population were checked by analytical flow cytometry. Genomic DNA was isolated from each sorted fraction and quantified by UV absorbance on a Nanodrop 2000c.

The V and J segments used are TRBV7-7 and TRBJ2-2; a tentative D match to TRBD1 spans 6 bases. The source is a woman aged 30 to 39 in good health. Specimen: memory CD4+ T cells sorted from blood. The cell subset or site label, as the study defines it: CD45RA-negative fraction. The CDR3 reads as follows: CASSLTGSVTGELFF. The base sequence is TGTGCCAGCAGCCTAACAGGGTCGGTCACCGGGGAGCTGTTTTTT.